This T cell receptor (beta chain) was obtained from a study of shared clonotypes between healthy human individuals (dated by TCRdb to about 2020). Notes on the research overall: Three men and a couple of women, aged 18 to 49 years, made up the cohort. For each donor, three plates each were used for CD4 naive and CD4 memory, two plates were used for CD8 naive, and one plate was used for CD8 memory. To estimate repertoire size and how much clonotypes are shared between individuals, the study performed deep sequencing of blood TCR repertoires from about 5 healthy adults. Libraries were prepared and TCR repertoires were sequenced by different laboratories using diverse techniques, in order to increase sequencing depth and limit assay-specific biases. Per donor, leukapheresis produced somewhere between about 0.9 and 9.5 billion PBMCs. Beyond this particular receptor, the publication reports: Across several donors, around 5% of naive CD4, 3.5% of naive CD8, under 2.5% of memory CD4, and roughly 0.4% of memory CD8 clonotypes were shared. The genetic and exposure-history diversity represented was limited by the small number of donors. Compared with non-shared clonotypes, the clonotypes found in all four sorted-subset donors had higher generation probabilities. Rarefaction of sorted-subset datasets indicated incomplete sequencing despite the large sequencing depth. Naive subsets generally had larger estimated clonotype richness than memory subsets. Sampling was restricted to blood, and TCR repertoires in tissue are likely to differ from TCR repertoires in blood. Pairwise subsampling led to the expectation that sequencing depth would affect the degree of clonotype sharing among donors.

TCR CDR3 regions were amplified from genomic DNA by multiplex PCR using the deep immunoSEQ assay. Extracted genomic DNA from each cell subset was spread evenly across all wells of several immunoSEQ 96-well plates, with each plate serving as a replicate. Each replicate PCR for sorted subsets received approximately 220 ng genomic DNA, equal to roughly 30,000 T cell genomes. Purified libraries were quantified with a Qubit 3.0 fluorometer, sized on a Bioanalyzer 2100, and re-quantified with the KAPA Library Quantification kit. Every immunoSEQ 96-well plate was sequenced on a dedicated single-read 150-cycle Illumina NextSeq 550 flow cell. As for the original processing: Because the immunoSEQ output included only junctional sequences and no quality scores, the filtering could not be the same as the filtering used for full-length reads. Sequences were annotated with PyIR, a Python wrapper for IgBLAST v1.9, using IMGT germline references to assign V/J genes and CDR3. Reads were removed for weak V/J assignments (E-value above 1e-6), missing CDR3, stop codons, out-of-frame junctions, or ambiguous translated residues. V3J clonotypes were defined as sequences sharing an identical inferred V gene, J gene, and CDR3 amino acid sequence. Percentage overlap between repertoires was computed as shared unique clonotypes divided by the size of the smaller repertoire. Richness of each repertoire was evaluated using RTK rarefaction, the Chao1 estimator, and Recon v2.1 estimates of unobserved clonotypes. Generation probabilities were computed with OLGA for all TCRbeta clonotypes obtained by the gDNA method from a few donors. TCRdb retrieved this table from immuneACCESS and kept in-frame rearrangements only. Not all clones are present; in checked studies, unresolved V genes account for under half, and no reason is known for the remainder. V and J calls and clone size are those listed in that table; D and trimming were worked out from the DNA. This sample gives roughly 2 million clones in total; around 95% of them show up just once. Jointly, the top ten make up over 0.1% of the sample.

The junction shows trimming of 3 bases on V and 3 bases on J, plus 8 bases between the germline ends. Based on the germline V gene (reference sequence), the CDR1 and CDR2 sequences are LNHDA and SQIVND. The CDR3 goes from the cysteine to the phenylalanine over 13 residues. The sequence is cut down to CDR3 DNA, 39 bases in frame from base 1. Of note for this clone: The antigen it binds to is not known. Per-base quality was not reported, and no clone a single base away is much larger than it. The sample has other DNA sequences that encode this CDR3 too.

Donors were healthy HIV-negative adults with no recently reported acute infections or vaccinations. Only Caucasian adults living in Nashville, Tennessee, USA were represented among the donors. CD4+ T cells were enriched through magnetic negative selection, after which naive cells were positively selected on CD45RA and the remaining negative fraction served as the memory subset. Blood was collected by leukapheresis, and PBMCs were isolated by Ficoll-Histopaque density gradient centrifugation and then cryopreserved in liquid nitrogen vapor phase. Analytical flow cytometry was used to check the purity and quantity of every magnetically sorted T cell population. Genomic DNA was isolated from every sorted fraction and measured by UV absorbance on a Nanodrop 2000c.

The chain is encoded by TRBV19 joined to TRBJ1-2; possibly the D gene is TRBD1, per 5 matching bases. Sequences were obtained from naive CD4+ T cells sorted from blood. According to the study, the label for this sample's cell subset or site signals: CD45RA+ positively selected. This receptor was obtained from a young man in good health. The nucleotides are TGTGCCAGTAGTATCCGGGGGGACTATGGCTACACCTTC. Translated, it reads CASSIRGDYGYTF.